The entry that follows covers one TCR beta chain sequence. The germline V gene encodes CDR1 LGHNA and CDR2 YSLEER. There are 14 residues in the CDR3. V was clipped by 1 base and J by 9 bases, with 10 bases between them. Some clones are missing from TCRdb's copy, which holds only in-frame ones; the method was immunoSEQ multiplex PCR. The table shows over 200,000 clones, with more than 80% occurring only once. The entry originates in a study of blood T cell repertoires in COVID-19. About the research overall: The analysed material was cDNA or gDNA that came from T cells, B-cell-depleted T cells, or PBMCs.

The rearrangement joins TRBV4-3 to TRBJ1-6; D not certain. The source is a man in his fifties or sixties who had recovered from COVID-19. Sequencing used PBMCs or T cells enriched from blood (not recorded which). In DNA, the CDR3 is TGCGCCAGCAGCCAAGTAGTTGGCGGTTCACCCCTCCACTTT. Translating it yields CASSQVVGGSPLHF.